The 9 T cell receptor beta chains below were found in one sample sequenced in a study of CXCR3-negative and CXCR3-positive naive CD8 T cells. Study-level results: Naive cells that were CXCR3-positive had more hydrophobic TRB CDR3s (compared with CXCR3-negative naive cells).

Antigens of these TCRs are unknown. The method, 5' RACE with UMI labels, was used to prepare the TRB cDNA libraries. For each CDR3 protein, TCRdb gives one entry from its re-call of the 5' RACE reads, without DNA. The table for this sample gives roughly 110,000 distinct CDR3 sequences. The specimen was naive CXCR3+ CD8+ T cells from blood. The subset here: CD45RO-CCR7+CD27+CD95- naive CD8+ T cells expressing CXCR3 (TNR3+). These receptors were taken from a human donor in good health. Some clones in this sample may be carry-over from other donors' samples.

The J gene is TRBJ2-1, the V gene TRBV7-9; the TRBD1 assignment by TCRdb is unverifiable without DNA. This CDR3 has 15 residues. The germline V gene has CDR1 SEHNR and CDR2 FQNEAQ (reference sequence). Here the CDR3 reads CASIPGTGGENEQFF.

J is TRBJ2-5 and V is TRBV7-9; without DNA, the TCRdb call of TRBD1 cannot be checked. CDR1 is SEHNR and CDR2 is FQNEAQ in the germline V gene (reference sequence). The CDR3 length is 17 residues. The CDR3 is CASSLLRTGLSTETQYF.

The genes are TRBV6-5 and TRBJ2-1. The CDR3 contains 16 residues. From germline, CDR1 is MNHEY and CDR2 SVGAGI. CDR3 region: CASSYSTSGTYNEQFF.

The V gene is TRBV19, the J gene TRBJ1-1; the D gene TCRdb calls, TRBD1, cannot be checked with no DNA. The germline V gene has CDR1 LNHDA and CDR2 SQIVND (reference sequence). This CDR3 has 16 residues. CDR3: CASSFSEWGGSTEAFF.

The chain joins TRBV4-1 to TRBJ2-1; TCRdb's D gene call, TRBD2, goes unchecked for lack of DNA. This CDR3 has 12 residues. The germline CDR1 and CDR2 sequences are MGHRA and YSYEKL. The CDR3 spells CASQKSSGEQFF.

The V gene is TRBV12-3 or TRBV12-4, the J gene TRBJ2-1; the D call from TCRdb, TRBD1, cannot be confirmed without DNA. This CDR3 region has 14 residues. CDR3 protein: CASSSSGGANEQFF.

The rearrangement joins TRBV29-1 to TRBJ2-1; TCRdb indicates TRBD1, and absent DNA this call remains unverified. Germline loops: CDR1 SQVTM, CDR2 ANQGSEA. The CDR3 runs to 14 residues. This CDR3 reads CSVEGTGSYNEQFF.

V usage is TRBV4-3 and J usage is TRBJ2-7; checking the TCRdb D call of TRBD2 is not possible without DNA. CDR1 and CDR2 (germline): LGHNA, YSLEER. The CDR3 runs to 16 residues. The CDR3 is CASSQDPGTASYEQYF.

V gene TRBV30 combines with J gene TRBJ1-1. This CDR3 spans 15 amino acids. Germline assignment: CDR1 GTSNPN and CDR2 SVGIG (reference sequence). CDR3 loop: CAWRYPETMNTEAFF.